Following are 2 T cell receptor beta chains from one sample sequenced in a study of OX40 agonist ivuxolimab in advanced cancers. Using immunoSEQ multiplex PCR, the repertoire was profiled, and TCRdb retains in-frame clones only, with some absent. This table has around 27,000 clones, 75% to 95% appearing once. The sequencing here drew on CD4+ or CD8+ T cells sorted from blood, taken in a trial of the OX40 agonist ivuxolimab. The source of these receptors is an adult with an advanced solid tumor such as melanoma, head and neck, liver or kidney cancer.

The chain uses TRBV7-9 and TRBJ2-2; no clear D gene. Trimming removed 4 bases at V and 1 base at J, with 7 bases between. This CDR3 contains 14 residues. From germline, CDR1 is SEHNR and CDR2 FQNEAQ (reference sequence). CDR3: CASSWTGNTGELFF. In DNA, the CDR3 is TGTGCCAGCAGCTGGACCGGGAACACCGGGGAGCTGTTTTTT. The full variable domain, its missing parts supplied by reference TRBV7-9 and TRBJ2-2, is DTGVSQNPRHKITKRGQNVTFRCDPISEHNRLYWYRQTLGQGPEFLTYFQNEAQLEKSRLLSDRFSAERPKGSFSTLEIQRTEQGDSAMYLCASSWTGNTGELFFGEGSRLTVL.

The chain employs TRBV9 and TRBJ2-5; the D gene is possibly TRBD1 (5 bases). This CDR3 spans 14 amino acids. The germline V and J ends were trimmed by 0 bases and 2 bases, with 8 bases remaining between them. Germline CDR1 and CDR2: SGDLS and YYNGEE. CDR3 residues: CASSVATGQETQYF. CDR3 bases: TGTGCCAGCAGCGTAGCTACAGGACAAGAGACCCAGTACTTC.